This T cell receptor beta chain derives from a study of shared clonotypes between healthy human individuals. About the research overall: Donors consisted of two women and a few men between 18 and 49.

The CDR3 has 15 amino acids. V was clipped by 4 bases and J by 6 bases, with 18 bases between them. The germline V gene encodes CDR1 SGHDN and CDR2 FVKESK. Here immunoSEQ multiplex PCR was the method, and the copy in TCRdb shows in-frame clones only, minus some. The table shows some 900,000 clones, with 76% occurring only once. This sequence originates from a man aged 18-30 years in good health. This chain links TRBV14 with TRBJ1-2, with a weak D call TRBD1 (5 bases). Sequencing was done on a sample of memory CD4+ T cells sorted from blood. The subset was: CD45RA-negative fraction. The CDR3 region is CASSPYRLLRDGYTF. The CDR3, as DNA: TGTGCCAGCAGCCCCTACAGGCTACTTAGGGATGGCTACACCTTC.